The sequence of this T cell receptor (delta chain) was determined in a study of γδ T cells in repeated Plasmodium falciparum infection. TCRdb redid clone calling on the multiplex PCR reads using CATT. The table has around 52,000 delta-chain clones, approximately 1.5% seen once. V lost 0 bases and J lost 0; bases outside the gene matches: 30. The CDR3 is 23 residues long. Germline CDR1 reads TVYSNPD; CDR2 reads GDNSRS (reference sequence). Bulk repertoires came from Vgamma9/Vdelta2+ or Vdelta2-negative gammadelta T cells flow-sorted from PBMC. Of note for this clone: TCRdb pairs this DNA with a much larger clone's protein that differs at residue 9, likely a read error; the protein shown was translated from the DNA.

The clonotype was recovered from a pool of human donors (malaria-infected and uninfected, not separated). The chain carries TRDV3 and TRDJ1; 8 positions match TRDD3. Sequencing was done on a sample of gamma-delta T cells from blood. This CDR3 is CAFRGVRSSLQGGGLLYTDKLIF. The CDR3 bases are TGTGCCTTTAGAGGGGTTAGGTCGAGCCTACAGGGTGGGGGATTACTGTACACCGATAAACTCATCTTT. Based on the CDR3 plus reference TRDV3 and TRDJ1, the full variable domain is CDKVTQSSPDQTVASGSEVVLLCTYDTVYSNPDLFWYRIRPDYSFQFVFYGDNSRSEGADFTQGRFSVKHILTQKAFHLVISPVRTEDSATYYCAFRGVRSSLQGGGLLYTDKLIFGKGTRVTVEP.